The present entry profiles one T cell receptor (beta chain) with its context. Antigen unknown. Clones were read by immunoSEQ multiplex PCR, and TCRdb kept only the in-frame ones, dropping some. The repertoire includes roughly 10,000 clones, approximately 72% of them detected once, and approximately 15% sits in the top ten. The CDR3 runs 16 residues. Trimming took off 1 base at V and 5 bases at J, with 18 bases between the two ends. CDR1 and CDR2 (germline): SNHLY, FYNNEI. This specimen belongs to a study of early stage breast cancer tumors. Study-wide points: Tumor and normal breast were distinguished via blood comparison in about 90% of the 16 patients.

Sequencing was done on a sample of breast tumor tissue. The TCR sequence derives from a person aged 65 to 85 with breast cancer. This chain joins TRBV2 and TRBJ2-7; D is possibly TRBD1 (5 bases). CDR3 sequence (DNA): TGTGCCAGCAGTGAAGAGGTCAGGGTGTTTACGGACGAGCAGTACTTC. This encodes CASSEEVRVFTDEQYF.